This TCR beta chain stems from a study of T cells after yellow fever vaccination. General study findings and limits: Post-booster repertoires contained most primary-vaccination clones again (roughly 97% CD4, around 89% CD8). The bulk population could contribute abundant contaminating clonotypes to FACS-sorted repertoires. Weaker, the secondary response had a peak occurring faster, on day 5 versus 15.

Making TCR cDNA involved 5'RACE template switching, which added UMIs and a universal primer site. In TCRdb, the 5' RACE reads were re-called with MiXCR into one record per CDR3 protein. The data show around 300,000 distinct CDR3 sequences, with 3.5% to 4.5% seen just once and approximately 19% held by the top ten. About this clonotype itself: What it binds is unknown.

From germline, CDR1 is SEHNR and CDR2 FQNEAQ (reference sequence). Trimming shortened V by 5 bases and J by 6 bases, and 7 bases separated the two germline ends. This CDR3 is 12 amino acids long. The source was PBMCs, collected 15 days after the yellow fever booster vaccination. The chain has TRBV7-9 and TRBJ2-2; no clear D gene. The TCR was taken from a man between 18 and 35 years old who received the YFV17D yellow fever vaccine. The CDR3 sequence is CASSIPPGELFF. CDR3 nucleotide sequence: TGTGCCAGCAGCATTCCACCCGGGGAGCTGTTTTTT.